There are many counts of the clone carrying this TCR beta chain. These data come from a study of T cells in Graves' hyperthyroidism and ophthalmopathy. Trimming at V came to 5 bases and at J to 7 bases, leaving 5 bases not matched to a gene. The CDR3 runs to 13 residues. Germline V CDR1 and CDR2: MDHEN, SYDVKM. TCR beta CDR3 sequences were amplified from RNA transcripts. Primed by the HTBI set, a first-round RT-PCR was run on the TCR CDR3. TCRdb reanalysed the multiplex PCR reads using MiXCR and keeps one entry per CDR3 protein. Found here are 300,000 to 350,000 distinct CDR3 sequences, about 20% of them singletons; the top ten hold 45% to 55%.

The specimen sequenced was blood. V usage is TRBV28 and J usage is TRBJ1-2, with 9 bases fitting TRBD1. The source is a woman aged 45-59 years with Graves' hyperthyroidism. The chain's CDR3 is CASSLPGQGGYTF. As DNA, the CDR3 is TGTGCCAGCAGTCTACCGGGACAGGGTGGCTACACCTTC.